Listed below are T cell receptor beta chains from one sample, sequenced in a study of cytomegalovirus exposure and HLA in healthy donors. The table came from immunoSEQ multiplex PCR; TCRdb's copy has only in-frame clones and leaves some out. Of roughly 120,000 clones in the sample, about three quarters were seen once. Sample: PBMCs. The receptors come from a human donor in good health. The CDR3 runs from the conserved cysteine through the conserved F or W. The D gene is left open where the match is weak. Clone sizes are given selectively: once, few, many, or a class where the clone is expanded.

>TRBV6-5|TRBD2|TRBJ2-1|-
CASSYAAGGTNEQFF
TGTGCCAGCAGTTACGCGGCGGGGGGGACTAATGAGCAGTTCTTC
>TRBV7-9|-|TRBJ1-4|-
CASSLEPEKLFF
TGTGCCAGCAGCTTAGAGCCCGAAAAACTGTTTTTT
>TRBV10-3|-|TRBJ2-3|-
CAITTDRTSTDTQYF
TGTGCCATCACCACGGACAGAACTAGCACAGATACGCAGTATTTT
>TRBV18|TRBD1|TRBJ1-6|-
CASSPNRDRGSPLHF
TGTGCCAGCTCACCAAATCGGGACAGGGGGTCACCCCTCCACTTT
>TRBV5-1|-|TRBJ1-6|-
CASSLAGGLGSPLHF
TGCGCCAGCAGCTTGGCTGGGGGCTTGGGTTCACCCCTCCACTTT
>TRBV7-9|-|TRBJ1-1|-
CASSPQGFFMNTEAFF
TGTGCCAGCAGCCCCCAGGGGTTTTTTATGAACACTGAAGCTTTCTTT
>TRBV6-6|TRBD1|TRBJ1-1|-
CASSYRDSEAFF
TGTGCCAGCAGTTACCGGGACAGCGAAGCTTTCTTT
>TRBV6-5|TRBD1|TRBJ2-3|-
CASSSTGQGLDTQYF
TGTGCCAGCAGTTCGACAGGACAGGGTTTGGATACGCAGTATTTT
>TRBV28|TRBD2|TRBJ2-7|-
CASSISGGMIYEQYF
TGTGCCAGCAGCATCAGCGGGGGGATGATCTACGAGCAGTACTTC
>TRBV10-3|TRBD2|TRBJ2-1|-
CAISASSGASYNEQFF
TGTGCCATCAGTGCCTCTAGCGGGGCCTCCTACAATGAGCAGTTCTTC
>TRBV6-5|-|TRBJ1-5|few
CASSYDRKGQPQHF
TGTGCCAGCAGTTACGACCGCAAGGGGCAGCCCCAGCATTTT
>TRBV11-2|TRBD2|TRBJ2-5|-
CASSSKGLAGGKETQYF
TGTGCCAGCAGCTCGAAAGGACTAGCGGGGGGGAAAGAGACCCAGTACTTC
>TRBV4-1|TRBD1|TRBJ1-1|-
CASSQRTGLNTEAFF
TGCGCCAGCAGCCAGCGGACAGGGTTGAACACTGAAGCTTTCTTT
>TRBV7-2|-|TRBJ1-1|-
CASSLLEWAEAFF
TGTGCCAGCAGCTTATTGGAGTGGGCTGAAGCTTTCTTT
>TRBV10-3|-|TRBJ1-1|-
CAISDLRDSTEAFF
TGTGCCATCAGTGATCTTCGGGATTCCACTGAAGCTTTCTTT
>TRBV6-6|-|TRBJ2-3|few
CASSYSPGATQYF
TGTGCCAGCAGTTACTCTCCGGGTGCTACGCAGTATTTT
>TRBV25-1|TRBD1|TRBJ2-7|-
CASSVRGTGEFGSYEQYF
TGTGCCAGCAGTGTTAGGGGGACAGGGGAATTCGGGTCCTACGAGCAGTACTTC
>TRBV19|-|TRBJ1-1|-
CASSPQMNTEAFF
TGTGCCAGTAGTCCGCAGATGAACACTGAAGCTTTCTTT
>TRBV9|-|TRBJ1-1|few
CASSPQGDTEAFF
TGTGCCAGCAGCCCACAGGGTGATACTGAAGCTTTCTTT
>TRBV15|TRBD2|TRBJ2-3|-
CATSGDPGLAGGSDTQYF
TGTGCCACCAGCGGGGATCCGGGACTAGCGGGGGGATCAGATACGCAGTATTTT